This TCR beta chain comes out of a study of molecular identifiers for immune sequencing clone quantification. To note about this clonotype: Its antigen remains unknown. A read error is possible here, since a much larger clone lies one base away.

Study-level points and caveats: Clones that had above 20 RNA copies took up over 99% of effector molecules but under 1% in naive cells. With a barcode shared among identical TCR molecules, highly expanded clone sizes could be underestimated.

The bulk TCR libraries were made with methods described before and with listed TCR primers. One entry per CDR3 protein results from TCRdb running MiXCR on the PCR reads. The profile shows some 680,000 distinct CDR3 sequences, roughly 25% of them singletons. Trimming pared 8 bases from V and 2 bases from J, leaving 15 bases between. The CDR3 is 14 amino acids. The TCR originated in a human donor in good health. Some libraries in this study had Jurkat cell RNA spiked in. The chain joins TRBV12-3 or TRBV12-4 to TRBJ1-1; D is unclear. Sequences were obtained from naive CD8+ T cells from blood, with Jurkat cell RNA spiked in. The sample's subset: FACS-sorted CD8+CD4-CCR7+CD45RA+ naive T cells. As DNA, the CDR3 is TGTGCCAGCGGTCCGTCCGGGTTCAACACTGAAGCTTTCTTT. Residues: CASGPSGFNTEAFF.